The present T cell receptor (beta chain) was sequenced within a study of T cell responses to AZD1222 COVID-19 vaccine. Study-wide findings and caveats: Unmutated variant regions are reportedly targeted by nearly half of spike-specific TCRs. Vaccine-associated CD4 TCRs ranged over spike, dominating at 160-218 and 743-854. Baseline testing showed seropositivity in only 6 or 7 AZD1222 recipients.

In the case of this clone: Its antigen is not identified.

Produced via immunoSEQ multiplex PCR; TCRdb's table is partial and in-frame only. Of around 190,000 clones listed, 80% to 90% are singletons. The origin of this receptor is an adult who received the AZD1222 COVID-19 vaccine. Source: peripheral blood, taken 28 days after the second AZD1222 dose.

CDR3 sequence reads: CASSSGTGGIKQYF. The CDR3 DNA follows: TGTGCCAGCAGCTCCGGGACAGGGGGCATCAAGCAGTACTTC. The gene calls are TRBV7-9 and TRBJ2-7; TRBD1 matches at 12 bases. The CDR3 has 14 amino acids. CDR1 and CDR2 from the germline V gene are SEHNR and FQNEAQ (reference sequence). The V segment lost 4 bases and the J segment 8 bases; nucleotides outside the gene matches: 6.